This T cell receptor (beta chain) was observed in a study of long-term antiretroviral therapy in people with HIV. Whole-study results and caveats: Pre-ART expanded TRB clones stayed dominant throughout, though often decreasing after ART.

This clone occurred once. Its antigen is not identified. All donors provided no fewer than one pre-ART and no fewer than two post-ART PBMC samples. With 0 bases removed from V and 0 bases from J, the gap between germline ends came to 9 bases. There are 16 residues in the CDR3. Germline CDR1 and CDR2: SGHDT and YYEEEE. The assay used was immunoSEQ (version v3.0), run at survey level. TCRdb keeps only in-frame clones here, not all; method: immunoSEQ multiplex PCR. The profile shows around 29,000 clones, less than 85% of them singletons. Sequenced here: unsorted PBMCs, sampled 0.3 years after starting antiretroviral therapy. The V and J genes are TRBV5-6 and TRBJ2-2, with D perhaps TRBD2 (6 bases). The origin of this receptor is a man aged 35 to 55 with HIV. CDR3 sequence: CASSLGGGANTGELFF. As DNA, the CDR3 is TGTGCCAGCAGCTTGGGAGGCGGGGCGAACACCGGGGAGCTGTTTTTT.